The text below deals with one TCR beta chain. Antigen: not known. Germline V gene lookup returns CDR1 SGDLS and CDR2 YYNGEE. The V segment lost 0 bases and the J segment 5 bases; nucleotides outside the gene matches: 4. CDR3 length: 16 amino acids. Produced via immunoSEQ multiplex PCR; TCRdb's table is partial and in-frame only. The data contain 100,000 to 150,000 clones, 80% to 90% of them seen just once; the ten biggest clones take up 1.7%. The data were taken from a study of T cells in localized non-small cell lung cancer. Whole-study findings and limits: Turning up in adjacent lung were a median 57 of the top 100 tumor clones. Longer overall survival associated with higher blood T cell density; shorter survival with higher adjacent-lung clonality. Investigators sequenced only a single tumor region, leaving heterogeneity possible. The highest T cell clonality was in uninvolved adjacent lung, above tumor.

The input for sequencing was peripheral blood, taken before any cancer treatment. The rearrangement joins TRBV9 to TRBJ2-1; 11 positions agree with TRBD2. This TCR was recovered from a female donor at least 60 years old with stage I lung adenocarcinoma. CDR3 amino acids: CASSVELAGAHNEQFF. The CDR3 DNA follows: TGTGCCAGCAGCGTAGAACTAGCGGGAGCCCACAATGAGCAGTTCTTC.